Shown below are 27 T cell receptor beta chains from a single sample sequenced in a study of blood T cell repertoires in COVID-19. TCRdb's table, derived via immunoSEQ multiplex PCR, lists solely in-frame clones and lacks some. This sample has under 75,000 clones, with approximately 78% found just once. What was sequenced was peripheral blood. These receptors were obtained from an elderly man with acute or convalescent COVID-19.

This clone has just one count. V usage is TRBV6-6 and J usage is TRBJ2-5; tentatively, D is TRBD2 (7 bases). Between the trimmed V and J ends, which lost 6 bases and 5 bases, there was a span of 19 bases. CDR1 is MNHNY, CDR2 SVGAGI, per germline (reference sequence). The CDR3 is 15 amino acids. CDR3 amino acids: CASRYGVGGAETQYF. The CDR3 DNA sequence: TGTGCCAGCAGATACGGGGTTGGGGGGGCCGAGACCCAGTACTTC.

Written as DNA, the CDR3 is TGTGCCAGCAGTTTAGCGGGAGGGCCGTACAATGAGCAGTTCTTC. It codes for CASSLAGGPYNEQFF. The genes are TRBV28 and TRBJ2-1, with 9 nucleotides matching TRBD2. V lost 2 bases and J lost 4; bases outside the gene matches: 3. The CDR3 totals 15 residues. CDR1 MDHEN and CDR2 SYDVKM come from the germline V gene. Filled out from reference TRBV28 and TRBJ2-1, the complete variable domain reads DVKVTQSSRYLVKRTGEKVFLECVQDMDHENMFWYRQDPGLGLRLIYFSYDVKMKEKGDIPEGYSVSREKKERFSLILESASTNQTSMYLCASSLAGGPYNEQFFGPGTRLTVL.

The chain employs TRBV5-6 and TRBJ1-1; a possible D gene is TRBD1 (5 bases). V was clipped by 2 bases and J by 2 bases, with 16 bases between them. CDR1 is SGHDT, CDR2 YYEEEE, per germline. CDR3 length: 16 amino acids. Written as DNA, the CDR3 is TGTGCCAGCAGCTTCCGGGACTCTCTAGTTAACACTGAAGCTTTCTTT. It specifies CASSFRDSLVNTEAFF.

The chain carries TRBV5-5 and TRBJ2-7; tentatively, D is TRBD1 (5 bases). Trimming removed 2 bases from V and 4 bases from J, with 13 bases in between. Germline CDR1 reads SGHKS; CDR2 reads YYEKEE (reference sequence). The CDR3 sequence is 14 residues long. The CDR3 sequence: CASSFVLGLYEQYF. The CDR3 DNA reads as TGTGCCAGCAGCTTTGTTTTGGGGCTGTACGAGCAGTACTTC.

This clone was observed a few times. The gene calls are TRBV5-1 and TRBJ1-1, with D possibly TRBD1 on 5 matching bases. Germline V gene data show CDR1 as SGHRS and CDR2 as YFSETQ. Trimming stripped 0 bases from V and 1 base from J, with 13 bases between. The CDR3 totals 16 residues. CDR3 DNA sequence: TGCGCCAGCAGCTTGGGCCAGGGAAACGCGAACACTGAAGCTTTCTTT. Translating gives CASSLGQGNANTEAFF.

The chain uses TRBV5-1 and TRBJ2-5, with 10 bases identical to TRBD1. Per the germline V gene, CDR1 is SGHRS and CDR2 is YFSETQ. The CDR3 is made up of 14 amino acids. J was trimmed by 5 bases and V by 5 bases; bases with no gene match: 6. In DNA, the CDR3 is TGCGCCAGCAGACCGGACAGGGGGTATGAGACCCAGTACTTC. Residues: CASRPDRGYETQYF.

This chain links TRBV6-5 with TRBJ1-1; D is perhaps TRBD1 (5 bases). Germline V gives CDR1 MNHEY, CDR2 SVGAGI. CDR3 length: 15 residues. V lost 7 bases, J lost 0 bases, and 15 bases lay in between. CDR3 residues: CASIISPGMNTEAFF. In DNA, the CDR3 is TGTGCCAGCATTATCAGTCCAGGGATGAACACTGAAGCTTTCTTT.

The sample holds a few counts of this clone. The chain employs TRBV9 and TRBJ1-3, with a weak D call TRBD1 (6 bases). From germline, CDR1 is SGDLS and CDR2 YYNGEE. The length of the CDR3 is 15 residues. With 0 bases removed from V and 2 bases from J, the gap between germline ends came to 9 bases. The DNA for the CDR3 is TGTGCCAGCAGCGTAGAGGGGGGGCCTGGAAACACCATATATTTT. This sequence encodes CASSVEGGPGNTIYF.

The V gene is TRBV5-4, the J gene TRBJ2-7; 10 positions match TRBD2. V trimming: 6 bases; J trimming: 6 bases; junction bases outside the gene matches: 12. CDR1 is SGHNT, CDR2 YYREEE, per germline (reference sequence). The CDR3 spans 15 residues. This chain's CDR3 is CASNSAGGPNGEQYF. As DNA, the CDR3 is TGTGCCAGCAACTCAGCGGGAGGGCCTAATGGCGAGCAGTACTTC.

The CDR3 here is CASSVDGNIADEQFF. In nucleotides, the CDR3 is TGTGCCAGCAGCGTAGATGGCAACATAGCGGATGAGCAGTTCTTC. This chain connects TRBV9 to TRBJ2-1; D perhaps matches TRBD2 (6 bases). The V gene's germline CDR1 is SGDLS and CDR2 YYNGEE. The CDR3 extends over 15 amino acids. V dropped 0 bases and J dropped 8 bases, with 15 bases sitting between them.

The chain uses TRBV7-3 and TRBJ1-3, with a possible D match to TRBD1 (6 bases). V lost 5 bases to trimming and J lost 0 bases, with 17 bases between them. The CDR3 has 17 residues. Germline lookup yields CDR1 SGHTA and CDR2 FQGTGA. The CDR3 here is CASSPTGTWGSGNTIYF. The DNA for the CDR3 is TGTGCCAGCAGCCCTACAGGGACCTGGGGCTCTGGAAACACCATATATTTT. The variable domain in full, with the rest retrieved from reference TRBV7-3 and TRBJ1-3, is GAGVSQTPSNKVTEKGKYVELRCDPISGHTALYWYRQSLGQGPEFLIYFQGTGAADDSGLPNDRFFAVRPEGSVSTLKIQRTERGDSAVYLCASSPTGTWGSGNTIYFGEGSWLTVV.

The V gene is TRBV4-2, the J gene TRBJ2-6; maybe TRBD2 (6 bases). The CDR3 runs 14 residues. Germline V CDR1 and CDR2: LGHNA, YNFKEQ. The V end was cut by 5 bases, the J end by 2 bases, with 7 bases between. In DNA, the CDR3 is TGTGCCAGCAGCGGCGGGACTGGGGCCAACGTCCTGACTTTC. Its translation is CASSGGTGANVLTF.

The chain is built from TRBV6-6 and TRBJ2-5; no firm D call. The length of the CDR3 is 13 residues. V lost 5 bases, J lost 5 bases, and 12 bases lay in between. Germline assignment: CDR1 MNHNY and CDR2 SVGAGI (reference sequence). In nucleotides, the CDR3 is TGTGCCAGCAGTCCGTCCTATAAGGAGACCCAGTACTTC. Protein sequence: CASSPSYKETQYF.

The chain has TRBV7-8 and TRBJ2-5; D may be TRBD2 (5 bases). CDR1 is SGHVS and CDR2 is FQNEAQ in the germline V gene. Trimming pared 7 bases from V and 4 bases from J, leaving 13 bases between. The CDR3 is 13 amino acids. CDR3 amino acids: CASTLSGSETQYF. As DNA, the CDR3 is TGTGCCAGCACCCTGAGCGGATCAGAGACCCAGTACTTC.

The chain employs TRBV13 and TRBJ2-7; tentative D call: TRBD1 (5 bases). This CDR3 is built from 14 residues. The V end was cut by 0 bases, the J end by 2 bases, with 8 bases between. The germline CDR1 and CDR2 sequences are PRHDT and FYEKMQ (reference sequence). The CDR3 region has the DNA TGTGCCAGCAGCTTAGGAGAGACAGCCTACGAGCAGTACTTC. Protein sequence: CASSLGETAYEQYF.

The gene calls are TRBV6-5 and TRBJ1-5; perhaps TRBD1 as D (5 bases). Deletions cut 6 bases from V and 0 bases from J, with 12 bases between. This CDR3 spans 15 amino acids. The germline CDR1 and CDR2 sequences are MNHEY and SVGAGI. The DNA for the CDR3 is TGTGCCAGCAGCCGCGGGGGGATTAGCAATCAGCCCCAGCATTTT. Amino acids: CASSRGGISNQPQHF.

This clone has more than one count but fewer than ten. The chain employs TRBV30 and TRBJ1-4, with D possibly matching TRBD1 (6 bases). CDR3 length: 14 amino acids. Germline V CDR1 and CDR2: GTSNPN, SVGIG (reference sequence). Trimming shortened V by 5 bases and J by 7 bases, and 17 bases separated the two germline ends. The CDR3 sequence is CAWQFRGGGEKLFF. CDR3 in DNA: TGTGCCTGGCAATTCAGGGGCGGGGGTGAAAAACTGTTTTTT.

This chain uses TRBV25-1 with TRBJ2-2; D remains ambiguous. The V end lost 0 bases, the J end lost 4 bases, and 6 bases lay between the germline ends. The CDR3 spans 14 residues. CDR1 is MGHDK, CDR2 SYGVNS, per germline. The CDR3 nucleotides read TGTGCCAGCAGTGAATATGCCGGCACCGGGGAGCTGTTTTTT. This sequence encodes CASSEYAGTGELFF.

V usage is TRBV9 and J usage is TRBJ2-5; tentative D call: TRBD2 (6 bases). The CDR3 is 14 amino acids. Trimming stripped 4 bases from V and 5 bases from J, with 15 bases between. Germline values: CDR1 SGDLS, CDR2 YYNGEE. CDR3 coding DNA: TGTGCCAGCAGCCGGGGGAGGCATTTGGAGACCCAGTACTTC. Protein sequence: CASSRGRHLETQYF.

The chain has TRBV5-1 and TRBJ2-3, with TRBD2 as a possible D gene (5 bases). CDR1 is SGHRS, CDR2 YFSETQ, per germline. CDR3 length: 16 amino acids. V lost 3 bases to trimming and J lost 2 bases, with 16 bases between them. This CDR3 is CASSYLEGSSTDTQYF. CDR3 in DNA: TGCGCCAGCAGCTACCTCGAGGGTTCATCCACAGATACGCAGTATTTT.

The chain has TRBV6-5 and TRBJ1-2; TRBD1 agrees at 9 bases. Germline values: CDR1 MNHEY, CDR2 SVGAGI. Germline trimming cut 5 bases from V and 4 bases from J; bases unmatched to any gene: 5. CDR3 length equals 14 residues. CDR3 amino acids: CASSTKTGGYGYTF. CDR3 DNA sequence: TGTGCCAGCAGTACCAAGACAGGGGGCTATGGCTACACCTTC.

The V and J genes are TRBV18 and TRBJ1-2; D may be TRBD1 (5 bases). The ends were cut back, 2 bases at V and 8 bases at J, with 9 bases in the middle. Germline V lookup: CDR1 KGHSH, CDR2 LQKENI. This CDR3 has 12 residues. The chain's CDR3 is CASSPGAVGYTF. CDR3 in DNA: TGTGCCAGCTCACCAGGGGCCGTGGGCTACACCTTC.

The genes are TRBV5-1 and TRBJ1-4; a weak D match, TRBD1 (6 bases). The length of the CDR3 is 15 residues. Trimming removed 1 base from V and 0 bases from J, with 7 bases in between. Germline CDR1 SGHRS, CDR2 YFSETQ. CDR3 region: CASSLYRATNEKLFF. The CDR3 DNA is TGCGCCAGCAGCTTGTACAGGGCAACTAATGAAAAACTGTTTTTT. The whole variable domain, filled in from reference TRBV5-1 and TRBJ1-4, reads KAGVTQTPRYLIKTRGQQVTLSCSPISGHRSVSWYQQTPGQGLQFLFEYFSETQRNKGNFPGRFSGRQFSNSRSEMNVSTLELGDSALYLCASSLYRATNEKLFFGSGTQLSVL.

This rearrangement joins TRBV5-5 to TRBJ1-2; D is possibly TRBD1 (6 bases). V was cut by 2 bases and J by 2 bases, with 13 bases left in between. CDR1 and CDR2 from the germline V gene are SGHKS and YYEKEE (reference sequence). This CDR3 comprises 15 residues. This CDR3 is CASSFRTVVNYGYTF. For the CDR3, the DNA is TGTGCCAGCAGCTTTCGGACAGTGGTCAACTATGGCTACACCTTC.

The rearrangement links TRBV19 to TRBJ2-7; 8 bases are a match to TRBD2. There are 15 residues in the CDR3. The trim removed 5 bases at V and 2 bases at J, leaving 8 bases unmatched. The germline gives CDR1 LNHDA, CDR2 SQIVND (reference sequence). CDR3 nucleotides: TGTGCCAGTAGTTACCAGACTAGCGAGACCTACGAGCAGTACTTC. Its protein is CASSYQTSETYEQYF. Full variable domain (rest looked up from reference TRBV19 and TRBJ2-7): DGGITQSPKYLFRKEGQNVTLSCEQNLNHDAMYWYRQDPGQGLRLIYYSQIVNDFQKGDIAEGYSVSREKKESFPLTVTSAQKNPTAFYLCASSYQTSETYEQYFGPGTRLTVT.

The gene calls are TRBV28 and TRBJ1-6; TRBD1 matches 11 bases. The CDR3 covers 16 residues. The ends lost 5 bases at V and 8 bases at J; junction bases unmatched: 8. CDR1 is MDHEN, CDR2 SYDVKM, per germline. CDR3 amino acids: CASSEPGQGADSPLHF. CDR3 bases: TGTGCCAGCAGTGAACCCGGACAGGGGGCGGATTCACCCCTCCACTTT.

This chain connects TRBV25-1 to TRBJ1-6; TRBD1 aligns across 7 bases. J gave up 6 bases and V 4 bases, and 3 bases lay outside the gene matches. CDR3 length: 14 residues. Germline V gene data show CDR1 as MGHDK and CDR2 as SYGVNS. The CDR3 DNA sequence: TGTGCCAGCAGTGGACAGGGTTTTAATTCACCCCTCCACTTT. This sequence encodes CASSGQGFNSPLHF.